This TCR beta chain was obtained from a study of blood T cell repertoires in COVID-19. On the study more broadly: Italy, Spain and the United States were the sources of the convalescent and acute COVID-19 samples.

Per the original methods: It was from reference gene primer amplification that nucleated cell counts were estimated. Clones were read by immunoSEQ multiplex PCR, and TCRdb kept only the in-frame ones, dropping some. The D gene and trimming were derived from the DNA, and the V and J assignments and clone size from that table. In the table there are 200,000 or so clones, around 91% of which are singletons. The CDR3 is made up of 14 amino acids. All enrollees were about 18 to 89 years old and from about 24 US areas. The V call is TRBV21-1, the J call TRBJ1-5; the DNA was not used to check the table's D call, TRBD1. TRBV21-1 constitutes a pseudogene. The receptor comes from a woman younger than 35 in a cohort exposed to, infected with or recovered from COVID-19 (not recorded which). What was sequenced was PBMCs or T cells enriched from blood (not recorded which). As DNA, the CDR3 is TGTGCCAGCAGCGCAAGACAGGGGTGCCAGCCCCAGCATTTT. Protein: CASSARQGCQPQHF.